The 31 T cell receptor beta chains in this list originate from one sample, sequenced in a study of blood T cell repertoires in COVID-19. Using immunoSEQ multiplex PCR, the repertoire was profiled, and TCRdb retains in-frame clones only, with some absent. The top ten clones hold approximately 3.5% of a sample with approximately 240,000 clones, roughly nine tenths of them seen once. Material: PBMCs or T cells enriched from blood (not recorded which). The receptors originated from a young woman in a cohort exposed to, infected with or recovered from COVID-19 (not recorded which).

This chain connects TRBV9 to TRBJ2-5, with 8 bases identical to TRBD1. This CDR3 contains 14 residues. V lost 3 bases, J lost 1 base, and 2 bases stayed unmatched. Germline V lookup: CDR1 SGDLS, CDR2 YYNGEE. In DNA form, the CDR3 reads TGTGCCAGCAGCGGGACAGGGCTCCAAGAGACCCAGTACTTC. Translation: CASSGTGLQETQYF.

The chain carries TRBV6-1 and TRBJ1-5, with D possibly TRBD1 on 6 matching bases. The CDR3 is 15 amino acids. Germline CDR1 is MNHNS and CDR2 is SASEGT. Trimming stripped 2 bases from V and 1 base from J, with 9 bases between. In nucleotides, the CDR3 is TGTGCCAGCAGTGAACAACAGGGAAGCAATCAGCCCCAGCATTTT. Protein product: CASSEQQGSNQPQHF.

The chain joins TRBV2 to TRBJ2-3, with 12 bases matching TRBD2. Germline CDR1 SNHLY, CDR2 FYNNEI. V shed 7 bases and J 6 bases; nucleotides not matched to a gene: 8. CDR3 length: 15 residues. CDR3 coding DNA: TGTGCCAGCAAGGTCCCTAGCGGGAGGGGGGATACGCAGTATTTT. Its protein product is CASKVPSGRGDTQYF. Full variable domain (outside the CDR3, taken from reference TRBV2 and TRBJ2-3): EPEVTQTPSHQVTQMGQEVILRCVPISNHLYFYWYRQILGQKVEFLVSFYNNEISEKSEIFDDQFSVERPDGSNFTLKIRSTKLEDSAMYFCASKVPSGRGDTQYFGPGTRLTVL.

V is TRBV7-9 and J is TRBJ1-2, with unresolved D. The germline V and J ends were trimmed by 1 base and 3 bases, with 12 bases remaining between them. The germline V gene encodes CDR1 SEHNR and CDR2 FQNEAQ (reference sequence). This CDR3 spans 15 amino acids. The CDR3, as DNA: TGTGCCAGCAGCTTAGGGGCTTCCTCCCACTATGGCTACACCTTC. Protein sequence: CASSLGASSHYGYTF.

J is TRBJ2-5 and V is TRBV5-1; 14 nucleotides line up with TRBD2. The germline V gene encodes CDR1 SGHRS and CDR2 YFSETQ. This CDR3 has 18 residues. Unmatched junction bases numbered 10, after V lost 1 base and J lost 5 bases. CDR3 amino acids: CASSLSRLAGGPAETQYF. In nucleotides, the CDR3 is TGCGCCAGCAGCTTGTCCAGACTAGCGGGGGGGCCTGCGGAGACCCAGTACTTC.

The V call is TRBV12-5, the J call TRBJ2-1; 7 bases are a match to TRBD2. The CDR3 length is 13 residues. Per germline, CDR1 LGHNT and CDR2 FRNRAP. V shed 3 bases, J shed 6 bases, and the junction held 2 bases outside the gene matches. The CDR3 coding sequence is TGTGCTAGTGGTTTAGGGAGGGGCAATGAGCAGTTCTTC. It yields the protein CASGLGRGNEQFF.

The chain recombines TRBV24-1 with TRBJ1-5, with 10 nucleotides matching TRBD1. V dropped 4 bases and J dropped 6; count of bases not matched to a gene: 5. Germline V CDR1 and CDR2: KGHDR, SFDVKD. The CDR3 runs to 15 residues. CDR3 protein: CATSETGTGVQPQHF. The CDR3 bases are TGTGCCACCAGTGAAACCGGGACAGGGGTTCAGCCCCAGCATTTT.

The V call is TRBV7-9, the J call TRBJ2-7; 7 bases fit TRBD1. Looked up from germline, CDR1 is SEHNR and CDR2 is FQNEAQ (reference sequence). With V trimmed by 5 bases and J by 4 bases, 8 bases remained unmatched. CDR3 length: 14 residues. The CDR3 loop reads CASSHDRVWYEQYF. As DNA, the CDR3 is TGTGCCAGCAGCCACGACAGGGTTTGGTACGAGCAGTACTTC.

The gene calls are TRBV2 and TRBJ2-1, with a possible D match to TRBD1 (8 bases). The CDR3 is 20 amino acids. Per germline, CDR1 SNHLY and CDR2 FYNNEI. The V gene lost 2 bases and the J gene lost 3 bases, with 26 bases spanning the gap. The DNA for the CDR3 is TGTGCCAGCAGTGAACCTGGACAGGGAGGTGGGAGGGACCTCTACAATGAGCAGTTCTTC. Its protein is CASSEPGQGGGRDLYNEQFF.

This sequence joins TRBV9 and TRBJ2-1; TRBD1 matches 10 bases. Germline loops: CDR1 SGDLS, CDR2 YYNGEE. This CDR3 has 13 residues. V dropped 2 bases and J dropped 8; count of bases not matched to a gene: 1. CDR3: CASSVGTGDEQFF. CDR3 DNA: TGTGCCAGCAGCGTCGGGACAGGGGATGAGCAGTTCTTC.

The J gene is TRBJ2-7, the V gene TRBV9; the match to TRBD2 covers 10 bases. The V and J ends lost 4 bases and 5 bases, in that order; junction bases with no gene match: 6. Per the germline V gene, CDR1 is SGDLS and CDR2 is YYNGEE. The CDR3 sequence is 14 residues long. The DNA of the CDR3 is TGTGCCAGCAGCCTTAGCGGGAGGATTGACGAGCAGTACTTC. Its protein is CASSLSGRIDEQYF.

V usage is TRBV27 and J usage is TRBJ1-5; a possible D gene is TRBD1 (5 bases). The germline V gene encodes CDR1 MNHEY and CDR2 SMNVEV (reference sequence). The CDR3 is made up of 14 amino acids. Trimming took 2 bases from V and 9 from J, leaving 14 bases between them. CDR3 amino acids: CASSLQPGLLPQHF. The DNA of the CDR3 is TGTGCCAGCAGTTTACAACCAGGGCTACTGCCCCAGCATTTT.

Concerning this clone itself: A read error may produce the germline difference seen at one junction end. This chain connects TRBV2 to TRBJ1-6; D is uncertain. Per germline, CDR1 SNHLY and CDR2 FYNNEI. CDR3 length equals 12 residues. CDR3 sequence (DNA): TGTGCCAGCAGTGACGAGAGATCACCCCTCTACTTT. It codes for CASSDERSPLYF.

The chain employs TRBV24-1 and TRBJ2-2; D is possibly TRBD2 (6 bases). This CDR3 region has 15 residues. Trimming took off 5 bases at V and 5 bases at J, with 14 bases between the two ends. CDR1 and CDR2 from the germline V gene are KGHDR and SFDVKD. The CDR3 coding sequence is TGTGCCACCAGTGTTGGGGGGAGTGAAACCGGGGAGCTGTTTTTT. Residues: CATSVGGSETGELFF.

The chain joins TRBV5-1 to TRBJ2-1, with TRBD1 matching 7 bases. With V trimmed by 1 base and J by 4 bases, 11 bases remained unmatched. The CDR3 contains 17 residues. From germline, CDR1 is SGHRS and CDR2 YFSETQ. CDR3 DNA: TGCGCCAGCAGCTTGATTGAGACAGGGACAACGTACAATGAGCAGTTCTTC. Translation: CASSLIETGTTYNEQFF.

The V and J genes are TRBV2 and TRBJ2-7; 10 nucleotides line up with TRBD1. The CDR3 has 13 amino acids. J lost 6 bases, V lost 4 bases, and 3 bases had no gene match. The germline V gene has CDR1 SNHLY and CDR2 FYNNEI. In nucleotides, the CDR3 is TGTGCCAGCAGTGGGACAGGGGGGGGCGAGCAGTACTTC. As protein: CASSGTGGGEQYF.

The sample holds one count of this clone. The rearrangement joins TRBV29-1 to TRBJ2-7; possibly TRBD1 for D (5 bases). The length of the CDR3 is 12 residues. The germline gives CDR1 SQVTM, CDR2 ANQGSEA. The germline V and J ends were trimmed by 4 bases and 2 bases, with 9 bases remaining between them. Written as DNA, the CDR3 is TGCAGCGTTGGAGAGACAGCCTACGAGCAGTACTTC. Residues: CSVGETAYEQYF.

A single count supports this clone. V is TRBV11-2 and J is TRBJ1-2, with a possible D match to TRBD1 (6 bases). In germline, CDR1 is SGHAT, CDR2 FQNNGV. Trimming left V 2 bases short and J 5 bases short, with 9 bases between. This CDR3 spans 13 amino acids. In DNA form, the CDR3 reads TGTGCCAGCAGCTTATCAGGGGTTTATGGCTACACCTTC. Translation gives CASSLSGVYGYTF.

The V gene is TRBV5-4, the J gene TRBJ2-3, with TRBD2 identical over 10 bases. Trimming cost V 3 bases and J 0 bases; bases outside gene matches: 13. CDR3 length equals 19 residues. CDR1 is SGHNT and CDR2 is YYREEE in the germline V gene (reference sequence). The CDR3 bases are TGTGCCAGCAGCTACAGATTATTTGGACTAGCGGAGAGCACAGATACGCAGTATTTT. Translated, it gives CASSYRLFGLAESTDTQYF.

This sequence joins TRBV5-1 and TRBJ2-7, with TRBD1 identical over 8 bases. CDR1 and CDR2 (germline): SGHRS, YFSETQ. After removal of 4 bases from V and 3 bases from J, the junction contained 9 bases not matched to a gene. The CDR3 loop spans 15 amino acids. The CDR3 region has the DNA TGCGCCAGCAGCCTGACAGGGGCGGCTTACTACGAGCAGTACTTC. Its protein product is CASSLTGAAYYEQYF. Full variable domain (rest looked up from reference TRBV5-1 and TRBJ2-7): KAGVTQTPRYLIKTRGQQVTLSCSPISGHRSVSWYQQTPGQGLQFLFEYFSETQRNKGNFPGRFSGRQFSNSRSEMNVSTLELGDSALYLCASSLTGAAYYEQYFGPGTRLTVT.

The chain has TRBV11-2 and TRBJ2-2; D gene ambiguous. Germline V gene lookup returns CDR1 SGHAT and CDR2 FQNNGV. V shed 4 bases and J shed 6 bases, with 12 bases lying between them. CDR3 length equals 14 residues. The CDR3 reads CASSSPLVAGELFF. In DNA, the CDR3 is TGTGCCAGCAGCTCGCCCCTAGTGGCCGGGGAGCTGTTTTTT.

V is TRBV28 and J is TRBJ1-1, with D maybe TRBD1 (6 bases). V lost 8 bases, J lost 3 bases, and 13 bases lay in between. This CDR3 is 13 amino acids long. From germline, CDR1 is MDHEN and CDR2 SYDVKM. CDR3 DNA sequence: TGTGCCAGCGGGGGCTTGTCGTACACTGAAGCTTTCTTT. As protein: CASGGLSYTEAFF.

The V gene is TRBV5-8, the J gene TRBJ1-2; 7 bases match TRBD1. The V and J ends lost 0 bases and 4 bases, in that order; junction bases with no gene match: 6. The germline V gene encodes CDR1 SGHTS and CDR2 YDEGEE. The CDR3 covers 15 residues. CDR3 in amino acids: CASSLDDRAAYGYTF. The CDR3 DNA sequence: TGTGCCAGCAGCTTGGACGACAGGGCCGCCTATGGCTACACCTTC.

A note on this clone: The sample contains more than one DNA sequence encoding this CDR3. The chain links TRBV11-2 to TRBJ2-7, with D perhaps matching TRBD1 (6 bases). Germline V gene lookup returns CDR1 SGHAT and CDR2 FQNNGV. V was pared by 5 bases and J by 0 bases, with 11 bases between. This CDR3 contains 14 residues. CDR3 loop: CASSPRDNSYEQYF. The CDR3 nucleotides read TGTGCCAGCAGCCCCCGGGACAACTCCTACGAGCAGTACTTC.

The J gene is TRBJ1-2, the V gene TRBV6-1, with a possible D match to TRBD1 (6 bases). Trimming cost V 2 bases and J 4 bases, with 11 bases left between them. From germline, CDR1 is MNHNS and CDR2 SASEGT. The CDR3 consists of 14 residues. The CDR3 bases are TGTGCCAGCAGTGAACACGACAGGTTCTATGGCTACACCTTC. It encodes CASSEHDRFYGYTF.

The rearrangement uses TRBV11-2 and TRBJ2-3; TRBD2 is a possible D gene (7 bases). There are 12 residues in the CDR3. Germline CDR1 reads SGHAT; CDR2 reads FQNNGV. Deletions cut 8 bases from V and 5 bases from J, with 11 bases between. CDR3 sequence reads: CASGGALDTQYF. Written as DNA, the CDR3 is TGTGCCAGCGGGGGGGCTTTAGATACGCAGTATTTT.

The sample holds a few counts of this clone. The V and J genes are TRBV7-3 and TRBJ2-7; D call uncertain. V gave up 5 bases and J gave up 3 bases, with 14 bases separating them. CDR1 and CDR2 from the germline V gene are SGHTA and FQGTGA. CDR3 length: 14 residues. The CDR3 DNA sequence: TGTGCCAGCAGCCCAGCCCCTAGAGACTACGAGCAGTACTTC. It encodes CASSPAPRDYEQYF.

This chain joins TRBV19 and TRBJ1-2; 7 bases fit TRBD1. Germline CDR1 is LNHDA and CDR2 is SQIVND (reference sequence). This CDR3 contains 15 residues. The ends lost 8 bases at V and 0 bases at J; junction bases unmatched: 9. The CDR3 region is CASRDRARTNYGYTF. DNA of the CDR3: TGTGCCAGTCGGGACAGAGCCCGAACTAACTATGGCTACACCTTC.

This sequence joins TRBV6-1 and TRBJ1-1; TRBD1 might be the D (5 bases). Germline V lookup: CDR1 MNHNS, CDR2 SASEGT. V was trimmed by 1 base and J by 9 bases, leaving 15 bases between them. CDR3 length: 14 residues. Written as DNA, the CDR3 is TGTGCCAGCAGTGAAGACAGGCTGACTGAAAAAGCTTTCTTT. Translating it yields CASSEDRLTEKAFF.

V and J are TRBV5-1 and TRBJ2-2; TRBD2 matches at 11 bases. After removal of 3 bases from V and 4 bases from J, the junction contained 5 bases not matched to a gene. This CDR3 contains 16 residues. The germline V gene has CDR1 SGHRS and CDR2 YFSETQ. CDR3 residues: CASSSLAGGTTGELFF. The CDR3 nucleotides are TGCGCCAGCAGCTCCCTAGCGGGGGGAACCACCGGGGAGCTGTTTTTT.

The chain has TRBV28 and TRBJ1-2, with a weak D call TRBD1 (5 bases). Per germline, CDR1 MDHEN and CDR2 SYDVKM. The CDR3 covers 15 residues. Trimming pared 4 bases from V and 1 base from J, leaving 13 bases between. The CDR3 protein is CASSYFTGHNYGYTF. In nucleotides, the CDR3 is TGTGCCAGCAGTTATTTCACAGGTCATAACTATGGCTACACCTTC.